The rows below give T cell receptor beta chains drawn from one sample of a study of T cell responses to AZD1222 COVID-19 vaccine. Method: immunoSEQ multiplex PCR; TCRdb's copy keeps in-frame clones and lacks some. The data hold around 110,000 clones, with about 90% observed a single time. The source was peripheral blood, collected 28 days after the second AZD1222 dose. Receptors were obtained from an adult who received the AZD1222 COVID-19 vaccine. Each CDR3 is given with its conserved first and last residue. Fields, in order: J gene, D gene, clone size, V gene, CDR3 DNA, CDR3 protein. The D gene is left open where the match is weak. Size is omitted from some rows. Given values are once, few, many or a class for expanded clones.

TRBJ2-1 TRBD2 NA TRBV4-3 TGCGCCAGCAGCCAACAACCTCCGGGACTAGCTGCGGGGTCCTACAATGAGCAGTTCTTC CASSQQPPGLAAGSYNEQFF
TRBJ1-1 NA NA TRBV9 TGTGCCAGCAGCGTAGTTGGGGCAATGAACACTGAAGCTTTCTTT CASSVVGAMNTEAFF
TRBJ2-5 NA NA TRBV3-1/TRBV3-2 TGTGCCAGCAGCCAAGGTCCGCTCACTCAAGAGACCCAGTACTTC CASSQGPLTQETQYF
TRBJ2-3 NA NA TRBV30 TGTGCCTGGAGCGACTCCAGGGGGGTGAGCAGGGATACGCAGTATTTT CAWSDSRGVSRDTQYF
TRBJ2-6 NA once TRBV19 TGTGCCAGTAGCTCAGGAGAATCTGGGGCCAACGTCCTGACTTTC CASSSGESGANVLTF
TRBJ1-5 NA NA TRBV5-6 TGTGCCAGCAGCTTATCCGGGACCGAATCAATCCGGCCCCAGCATTTT CASSLSGTESIRPQHF
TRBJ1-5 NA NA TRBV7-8 TGTGCCAGCAGCTTATTTGACAGCAATTATCAGCCCCAGCATTTT CASSLFDSNYQPQHF
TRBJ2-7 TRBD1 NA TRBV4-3 TGCGCCAGCAGCCGTCAGGGACAGGGGGCCTACGAGCAGTACTTC CASSRQGQGAYEQYF
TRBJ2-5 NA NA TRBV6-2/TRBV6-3 TGTGCCAGCAGTTTGGACCGGGGGACCCAGTACTTC CASSLDRGTQYF
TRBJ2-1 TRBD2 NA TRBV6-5 TGTGCCAGCACCAAAAGGGCGGGGGGTCGAAATGAGCAGTTCTTC CASTKRAGGRNEQFF
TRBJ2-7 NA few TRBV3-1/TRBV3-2 TGTGCCAGCAGCCCCCTAGGTTTGCACGAGCAGTACTTC CASSPLGLHEQYF